This T cell receptor (beta chain) was obtained from a study of T cells in Graves' hyperthyroidism and ophthalmopathy. A single count supports this clonotype. The junction shows a germline mismatch at one end, possibly a read error. This CDR3 is built from 14 residues. Germline-derived CDR1 and CDR2 are SGHRS and YFSETQ. In making diagnoses, clinical symptoms, serum thyroxine and TRAb, thyroid ultrasound and orbital computed tomography were all used. Researchers amplified the TCR beta CDR3 regions from RNA transcripts. An initial round of RT-PCR targeting the TCR CDR3 relied on the HTBI primer set. Via MiXCR, TCRdb re-called the multiplex PCR reads, giving one row per CDR3 protein. The table includes about 96,000 distinct CDR3 sequences, around 50% detected once.

The sequencing sample was made of blood. The source is a woman aged 40 to 49 with Graves' hyperthyroidism. This sequence joins TRBV5-1 and TRBJ2-7; 10 bases align to TRBD2. For the CDR3, the DNA is TGTGCCAGCAGCCCTAGCGGGAGCGGATCCGAGCAGTACTTC. It yields the protein CASSPSGSGSEQYF.